This entry features one T cell receptor (beta chain) sequence. Antigen unknown. This entry comes from a study of cytomegalovirus exposure and HLA in healthy donors. The germline V gene has CDR1 SGDLS and CDR2 YYNGEE. V shed 3 bases and J shed 3 bases, with 17 bases lying between them. The CDR3 length is 16 residues. Notes on the study in general: Three CMV-associated chains proved CMV antigen-specific in vitro. Associated with cytomegalovirus, according to the listing, were 150 to 200 TCR beta chains. Clusters of TCRs from the first cohort tended to co-occur in the 95 to 150 validation repertoires (as a later analysis found). High sensitivity and specificity were reportedly achieved when the classifier diagnosed cytomegalovirus status.

Assay: immunoSEQ multiplex PCR; the TCRdb copy retains only in-frame clones and omits some. The top ten clones hold about 1% of a sample with approximately 270,000 clones, roughly 85% of them seen once. This chain joins TRBV9 and TRBJ2-3; D perhaps matches TRBD1 (6 bases). The sequenced sample consisted of PBMCs. This TCR derives from a woman aged 18-30 years in good health and CMV-seronegative. The CDR3 bases are TGTGCCAGCAGCGAAGGGGTGGGGGCAGATACAGATACGCAGTATTTT. Amino acids: CASSEGVGADTDTQYF.